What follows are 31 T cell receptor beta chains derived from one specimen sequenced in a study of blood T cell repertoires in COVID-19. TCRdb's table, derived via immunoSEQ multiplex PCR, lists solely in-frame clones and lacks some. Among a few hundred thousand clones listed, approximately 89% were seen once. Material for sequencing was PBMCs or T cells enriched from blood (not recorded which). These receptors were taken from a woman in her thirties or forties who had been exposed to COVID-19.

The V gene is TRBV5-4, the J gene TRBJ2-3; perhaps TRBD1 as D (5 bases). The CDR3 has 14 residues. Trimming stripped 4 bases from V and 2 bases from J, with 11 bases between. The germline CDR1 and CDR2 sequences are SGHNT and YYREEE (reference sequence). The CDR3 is CASSPGHATDTQYF. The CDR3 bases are TGTGCCAGCAGCCCTGGACATGCCACAGATACGCAGTATTTT. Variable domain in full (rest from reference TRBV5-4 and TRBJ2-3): ETGVTQSPTHLIKTRGQQVTLRCSSQSGHNTVSWYQQALGQGPQFIFQYYREEENGRGNFPPRFSGLQFPNYSSELNVNALELDDSALYLCASSPGHATDTQYFGPGTRLTVL.

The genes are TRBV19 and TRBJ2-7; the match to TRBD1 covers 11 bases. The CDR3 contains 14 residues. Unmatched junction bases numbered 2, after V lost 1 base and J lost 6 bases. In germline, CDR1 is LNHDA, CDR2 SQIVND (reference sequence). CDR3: CASSIAGTGGEQYF. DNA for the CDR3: TGTGCCAGTAGTATAGCCGGGACAGGGGGCGAGCAGTACTTC. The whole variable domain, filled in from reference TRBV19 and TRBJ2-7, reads DGGITQSPKYLFRKEGQNVTLSCEQNLNHDAMYWYRQDPGQGLRLIYYSQIVNDFQKGDIAEGYSVSREKKESFPLTVTSAQKNPTAFYLCASSIAGTGGEQYFGPGTRLTVT.

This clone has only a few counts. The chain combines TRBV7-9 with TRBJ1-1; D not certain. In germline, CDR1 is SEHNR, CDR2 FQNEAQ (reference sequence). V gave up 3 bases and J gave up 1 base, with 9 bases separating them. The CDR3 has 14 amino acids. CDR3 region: CASSLVTENTEAFF. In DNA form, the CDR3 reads TGTGCCAGCAGCTTGGTTACAGAGAACACTGAAGCTTTCTTT.

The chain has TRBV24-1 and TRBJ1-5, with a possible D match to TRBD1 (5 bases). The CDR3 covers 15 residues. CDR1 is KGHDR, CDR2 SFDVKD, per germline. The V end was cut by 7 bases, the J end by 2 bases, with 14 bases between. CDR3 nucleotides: TGTGCCACCAGCCCCCCGGGGGGTGGCAATCAGCCCCAGCATTTT. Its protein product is CATSPPGGGNQPQHF.

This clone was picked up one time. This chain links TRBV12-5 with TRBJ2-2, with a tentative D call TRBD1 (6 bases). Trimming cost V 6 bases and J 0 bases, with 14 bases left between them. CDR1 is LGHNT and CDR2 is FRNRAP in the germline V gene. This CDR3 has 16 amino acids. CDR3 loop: CASGGGQKSNTGELFF. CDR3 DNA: TGTGCTAGTGGCGGAGGACAGAAATCGAACACCGGGGAGCTGTTTTTT.

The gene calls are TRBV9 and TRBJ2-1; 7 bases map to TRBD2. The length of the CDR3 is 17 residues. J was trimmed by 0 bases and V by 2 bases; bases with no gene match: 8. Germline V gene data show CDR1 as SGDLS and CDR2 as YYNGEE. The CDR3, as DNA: TGTGCCAGCAGCGTTTCAGCGGGGAAGAGCTCCTACAATGAGCAGTTCTTC. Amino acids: CASSVSAGKSSYNEQFF.

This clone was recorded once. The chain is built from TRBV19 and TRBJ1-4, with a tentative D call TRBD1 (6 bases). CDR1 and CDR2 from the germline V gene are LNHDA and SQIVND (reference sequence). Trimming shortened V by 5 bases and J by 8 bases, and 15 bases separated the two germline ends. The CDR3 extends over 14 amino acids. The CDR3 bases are TGTGCCAGTAGTCCTCGACAGGTCCCCGAAAAACTGTTTTTT. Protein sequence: CASSPRQVPEKLFF.

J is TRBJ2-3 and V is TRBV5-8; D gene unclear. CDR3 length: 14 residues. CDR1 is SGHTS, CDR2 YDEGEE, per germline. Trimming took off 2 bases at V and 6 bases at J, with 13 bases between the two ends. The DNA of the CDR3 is TGTGCCAGCAGCTTAACCCTAGTTACCGATACGCAGTATTTT. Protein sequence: CASSLTLVTDTQYF.

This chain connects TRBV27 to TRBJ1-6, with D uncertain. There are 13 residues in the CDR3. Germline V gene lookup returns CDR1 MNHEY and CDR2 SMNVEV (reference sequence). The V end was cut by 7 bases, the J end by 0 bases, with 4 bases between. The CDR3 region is CASTSSYNSPLHF. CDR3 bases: TGTGCCAGCACCAGCTCCTATAATTCACCCCTCCACTTT.

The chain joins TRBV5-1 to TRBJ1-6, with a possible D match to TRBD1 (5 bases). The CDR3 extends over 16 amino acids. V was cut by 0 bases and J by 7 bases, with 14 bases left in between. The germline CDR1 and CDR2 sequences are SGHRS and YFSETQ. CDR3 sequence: CASSLVGGTENSPLHF. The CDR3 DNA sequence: TGCGCCAGCAGCTTGGTTGGGGGGACTGAAAATTCACCCCTCCACTTT.

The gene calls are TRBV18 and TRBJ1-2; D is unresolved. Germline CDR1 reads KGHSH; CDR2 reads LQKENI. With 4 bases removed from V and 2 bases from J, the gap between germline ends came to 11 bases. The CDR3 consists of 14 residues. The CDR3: CASSRNTGNYGYTF. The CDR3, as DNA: TGTGCCAGCTCACGAAACACGGGGAACTATGGCTACACCTTC.

CDR3 protein: CSARTGSSYEQYF. The CDR3 DNA reads as TGCAGCGCCCGGACTGGCAGCTCCTACGAGCAGTACTTC. The gene calls are TRBV29-1 and TRBJ2-7; possible D gene TRBD2, 5 bases. V lost 7 bases and J 0 bases, leaving 13 bases between the germline ends. This CDR3 region has 13 residues. The germline V gene has CDR1 SQVTM and CDR2 ANQGSEA.

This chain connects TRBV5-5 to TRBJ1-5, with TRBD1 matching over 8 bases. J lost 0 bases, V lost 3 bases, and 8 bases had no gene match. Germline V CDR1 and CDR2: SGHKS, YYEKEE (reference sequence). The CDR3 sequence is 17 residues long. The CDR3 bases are TGTGCCAGCAGCTGGACGCCGGGACAGGATAGCAATCAGCCCCAGCATTTT. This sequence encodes CASSWTPGQDSNQPQHF.

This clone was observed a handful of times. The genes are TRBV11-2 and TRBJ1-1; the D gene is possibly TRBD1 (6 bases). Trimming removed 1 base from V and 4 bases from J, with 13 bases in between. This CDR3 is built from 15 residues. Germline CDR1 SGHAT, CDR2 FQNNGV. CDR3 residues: CASSLAGQGVTEAFF. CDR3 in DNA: TGTGCCAGCAGCTTAGCGGGACAAGGTGTCACTGAAGCTTTCTTT.

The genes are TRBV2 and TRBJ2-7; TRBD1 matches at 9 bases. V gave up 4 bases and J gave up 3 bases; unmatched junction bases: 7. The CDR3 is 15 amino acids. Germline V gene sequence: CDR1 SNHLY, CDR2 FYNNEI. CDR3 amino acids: CASSGIQGAVYEQYF. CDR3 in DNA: TGTGCCAGCAGTGGAATACAGGGGGCTGTCTACGAGCAGTACTTC.

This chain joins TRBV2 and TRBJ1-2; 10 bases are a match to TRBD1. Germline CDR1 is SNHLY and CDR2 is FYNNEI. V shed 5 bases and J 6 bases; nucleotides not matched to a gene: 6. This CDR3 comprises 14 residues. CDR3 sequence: CASSIRQGADGYTF. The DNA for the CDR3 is TGTGCCAGCAGTATTCGACAGGGGGCGGATGGCTACACCTTC.

DNA for the CDR3: TGTGCCAGCAGCCTTACCCTAGATGAGCAGTTCTTC. Its protein product is CASSLTLDEQFF. V and J are TRBV3-1 (or the pseudogene TRBV3-2) and TRBJ2-1; D remains ambiguous. Per the germline V gene, CDR1 is LGHDT and CDR2 is YNNKEL (reference sequence). Trimming stripped 4 bases from V and 8 bases from J, with 9 bases between. The CDR3 extends over 12 amino acids.

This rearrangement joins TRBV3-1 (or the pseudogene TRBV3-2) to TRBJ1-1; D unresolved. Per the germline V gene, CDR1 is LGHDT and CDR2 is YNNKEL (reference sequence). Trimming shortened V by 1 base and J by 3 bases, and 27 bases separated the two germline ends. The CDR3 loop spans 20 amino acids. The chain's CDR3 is CASSQGPLGPARIKHTEAFF. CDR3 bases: TGTGCCAGCAGCCAAGGTCCGTTGGGCCCCGCCCGGATAAAACACACTGAAGCTTTCTTT.

CDR3 in amino acids: CACCRDNPPYGYTF. The CDR3, as DNA: TGTGCCTGCTGCCGGGACAACCCGCCCTATGGCTACACCTTC. The genes are TRBV6-5 and TRBJ1-2, with a weak D call TRBD1 (6 bases). The CDR3 spans 14 residues. The V and J ends lost 11 bases and 4 bases respectively, with 20 bases between them. The germline gives CDR1 MNHEY, CDR2 SVGAGI.

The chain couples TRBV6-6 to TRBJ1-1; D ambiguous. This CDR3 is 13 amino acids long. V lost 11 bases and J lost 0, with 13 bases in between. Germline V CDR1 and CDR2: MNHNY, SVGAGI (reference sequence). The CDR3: CARSAGMNTEAFF. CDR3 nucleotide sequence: TGTGCCCGTTCGGCAGGAATGAACACTGAAGCTTTCTTT.

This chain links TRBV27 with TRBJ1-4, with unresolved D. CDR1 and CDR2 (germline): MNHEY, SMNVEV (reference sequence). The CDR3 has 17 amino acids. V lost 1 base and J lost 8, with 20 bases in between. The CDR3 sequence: CASSLYRPLGAREKLFF. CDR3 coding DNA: TGTGCCAGCAGTTTATACCGGCCTCTAGGTGCCCGAGAAAAACTGTTTTTT.

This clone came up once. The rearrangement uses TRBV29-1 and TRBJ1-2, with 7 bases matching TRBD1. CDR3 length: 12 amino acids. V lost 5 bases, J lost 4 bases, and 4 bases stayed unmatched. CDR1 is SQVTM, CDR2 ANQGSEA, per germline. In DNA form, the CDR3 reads TGCAGCGTTCGGGACAGTAGCTATGGCTACACCTTC. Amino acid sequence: CSVRDSSYGYTF. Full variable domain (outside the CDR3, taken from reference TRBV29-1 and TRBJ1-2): SAVISQKPSRDICQRGTSLTIQCQVDSQVTMMFWYRQQPGQSLTLIATANQGSEATYESGFVIDKFPISRPNLTFSTLTVSNMSPEDSSIYLCSVRDSSYGYTFGSGTRLTVV.

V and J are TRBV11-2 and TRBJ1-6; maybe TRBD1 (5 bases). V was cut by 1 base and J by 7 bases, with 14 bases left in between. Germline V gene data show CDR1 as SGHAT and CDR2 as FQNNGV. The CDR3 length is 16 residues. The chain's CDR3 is CASSLGRRAGNSPLHF. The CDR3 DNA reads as TGTGCCAGCAGCTTAGGTCGCAGGGCTGGCAATTCACCCCTCCACTTT.

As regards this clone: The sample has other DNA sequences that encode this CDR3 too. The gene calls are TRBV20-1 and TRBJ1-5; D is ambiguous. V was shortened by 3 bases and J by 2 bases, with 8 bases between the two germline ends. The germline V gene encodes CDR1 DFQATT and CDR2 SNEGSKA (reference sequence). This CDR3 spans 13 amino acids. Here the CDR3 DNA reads TGCAGTGCTAGTACCGGGGGCAATCAGCCCCAGCATTTT. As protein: CSASTGGNQPQHF.

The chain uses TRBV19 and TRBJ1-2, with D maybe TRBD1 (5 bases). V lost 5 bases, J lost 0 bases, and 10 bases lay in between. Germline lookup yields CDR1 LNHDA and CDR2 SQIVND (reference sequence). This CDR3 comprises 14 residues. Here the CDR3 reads CASSPQTANYGYTF. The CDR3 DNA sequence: TGTGCCAGTAGTCCGCAGACAGCTAACTATGGCTACACCTTC.

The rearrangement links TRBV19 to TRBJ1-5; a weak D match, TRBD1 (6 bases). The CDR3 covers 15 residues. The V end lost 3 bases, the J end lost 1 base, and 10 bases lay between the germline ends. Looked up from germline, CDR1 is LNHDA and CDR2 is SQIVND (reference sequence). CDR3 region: CASSISRGSNQPQHF. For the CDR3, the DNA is TGTGCCAGTAGTATCTCAAGGGGGAGCAATCAGCCCCAGCATTTT. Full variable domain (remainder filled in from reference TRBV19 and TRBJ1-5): DGGITQSPKYLFRKEGQNVTLSCEQNLNHDAMYWYRQDPGQGLRLIYYSQIVNDFQKGDIAEGYSVSREKKESFPLTVTSAQKNPTAFYLCASSISRGSNQPQHFGDGTRLSIL.

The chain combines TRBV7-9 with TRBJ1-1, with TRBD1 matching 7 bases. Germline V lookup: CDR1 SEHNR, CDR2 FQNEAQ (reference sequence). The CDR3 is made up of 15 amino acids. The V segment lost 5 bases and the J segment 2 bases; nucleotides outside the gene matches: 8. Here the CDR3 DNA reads TGTGCCAGCAGCCCAGACTGGACAGGCAACACTGAAGCTTTCTTT. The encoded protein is CASSPDWTGNTEAFF.

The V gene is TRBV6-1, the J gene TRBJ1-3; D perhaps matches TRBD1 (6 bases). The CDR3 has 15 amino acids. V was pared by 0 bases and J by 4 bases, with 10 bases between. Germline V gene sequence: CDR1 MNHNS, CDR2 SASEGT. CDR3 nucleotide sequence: TGTGCCAGCAGTGAAGCAGGGACACAAGGAAACACCATATATTTT. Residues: CASSEAGTQGNTIYF.

CDR3 residues: CASSSTGGYTEAFF. CDR3 bases: TGTGCCAGCAGCTCTACAGGGGGCTATACTGAAGCTTTCTTT. The chain couples TRBV7-3 to TRBJ1-1; 9 nucleotides match TRBD1. The V gene end was trimmed by 4 bases and the J gene end by 5 bases; junction bases not matched to a gene: 5. Germline V gives CDR1 SGHTA, CDR2 FQGTGA. CDR3 size: 14 residues.

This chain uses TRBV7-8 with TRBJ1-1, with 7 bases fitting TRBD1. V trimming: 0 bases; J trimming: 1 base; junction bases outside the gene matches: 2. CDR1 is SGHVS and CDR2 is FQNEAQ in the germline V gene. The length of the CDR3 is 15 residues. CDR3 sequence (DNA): TGTGCCAGCAGCTTAGCGGGACAGCAGAACACTGAAGCTTTCTTT. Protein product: CASSLAGQQNTEAFF.

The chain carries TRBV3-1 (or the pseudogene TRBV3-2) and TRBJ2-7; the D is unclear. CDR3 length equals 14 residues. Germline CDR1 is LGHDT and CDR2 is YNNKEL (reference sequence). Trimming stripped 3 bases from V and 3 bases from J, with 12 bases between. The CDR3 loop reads CASSHKLERYEQYF. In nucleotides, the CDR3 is TGTGCCAGCAGCCATAAATTAGAGCGCTACGAGCAGTACTTC.